This T cell receptor beta chain was recorded in a study of T cell responses to AZD1222 COVID-19 vaccine. Here immunoSEQ multiplex PCR was the method, and the copy in TCRdb shows in-frame clones only, minus some. This table has about 76,000 clones, approximately 88% appearing once. The CDR3 is 10 residues long. The germline V gene has CDR1 DFQATT and CDR2 SNEGSKA (reference sequence). V gave up 5 bases and J gave up 4 bases, with 2 bases separating them. For this clone: What it binds is not known.

The study, taken as a whole, reports: Two doses of AZD1222 preceded a rise in Spike-specific TCR breadth and depth. Baseline seropositivity characterized only six AZD1222 recipients. Repertoire collection took place solely once the T cell response had peaked. Targeting of unmutated variant regions was reportedly seen in nearly half of spike-specific TCRs.

The source material was peripheral blood, sampled on day 0 of MenACWY control vaccination. The sequence was obtained from an adult in good health. V gene TRBV20-1 combines with J gene TRBJ2-2; D is unresolved. CDR3 DNA: TGCAGTGCTGGCACCGGGGAGCTGTTTTTT. As protein: CSAGTGELFF.